These 10 T cell receptor beta chains were all obtained from the same sample, sequenced in a study of T cells in Graves' hyperthyroidism and ophthalmopathy. RNA transcripts gave rise to amplified TCR beta CDR3 regions. With the HTBI primer set, the TCR CDR3 went through a first round of RT-PCR. TCRdb called the multiplex PCR reads again in MiXCR, with one record for every CDR3 protein. Altogether about 610,000 distinct CDR3 sequences are present, approximately 14% being singletons, with the ten largest covering about 4%. The specimen sequenced was blood. All receptors derive from a woman between 35 and 50 years old with Graves' ophthalmopathy.

This clonotype was seen ten or more times. This chain links TRBV7-9 with TRBJ2-7, with D perhaps TRBD2 (5 bases). The CDR3 covers 15 residues. Between the trimmed V and J ends, which lost 0 bases and 5 bases, there was a span of 14 bases. Germline-derived CDR1 and CDR2 are SEHNR and FQNEAQ (reference sequence). The DNA of the CDR3 is TGTGCCAGCAGCTTAGCGAAAGTAGAGGGTAACGAGCAGTACTTC. This sequence encodes CASSLAKVEGNEQYF.

Regarding this clonotype: A much larger clone is a single base away; this may be a read error. The V and J genes are TRBV10-3 and TRBJ2-7; no clear D gene. CDR3 length: 14 residues. Trimming removed 7 bases at V and 6 bases at J, with 19 bases between. CDR1 is ENHRY, CDR2 SYGVKD, per germline. The CDR3 coding sequence is TGTGCCATCAAATCCCCTGATCGAACCTGCGAGCAGTACTTC. This sequence encodes CAIKSPDRTCEQYF.

The chain links TRBV15 to TRBJ2-3; D is unresolved. This CDR3 comprises 15 residues. Trimming stripped 6 bases from V and 1 base from J, with 14 bases between. Per the germline V gene, CDR1 is LNHNV and CDR2 is YYDKDF (reference sequence). The CDR3 sequence is CATSMAFGGTDTQYF. The CDR3 DNA follows: TGTGCCACCAGTATGGCATTTGGAGGCACAGATACGCAGTATTTT.

This clonotype was recorded many times. CDR3 bases: TGTGCCAGCAGTTTACTAGCGGACCACGAGCAGTACTTC. Its translation is CASSLLADHEQYF. This rearrangement joins TRBV28 to TRBJ2-7; 7 nucleotides agree with TRBD2. Germline-derived CDR1 and CDR2 are MDHEN and SYDVKM. The CDR3 totals 13 residues. With 2 bases clipped from V and 5 bases from J, the junction kept 3 bases outside the gene matches.

The sample holds many counts of this clonotype. The chain carries TRBV28 and TRBJ1-5; D not certain. V lost 6 bases and J lost 7, with 7 bases in between. Germline V CDR1 and CDR2: MDHEN, SYDVKM. There are 11 residues in the CDR3. DNA of the CDR3: TGTGCCAGCAGCCAAAAACAGCCCCAGCATTTT. It encodes CASSQKQPQHF.

This chain uses TRBV11-3 with TRBJ2-7, with D possibly being TRBD2 (5 bases). The germline CDR1 and CDR2 sequences are SGHNT and YENEEA. V lost 8 bases and J lost 0, with 17 bases in between. CDR3 length equals 15 residues. The chain's CDR3 is CASLPRGGGSYEQYF. The CDR3 DNA follows: TGTGCCAGCCTTCCCCGTGGCGGAGGCTCCTACGAGCAGTACTTC.

The sample holds a few counts of this clonotype. The chain recombines TRBV4-1 with TRBJ1-2; 9 bases agree with TRBD1. Germline V lookup: CDR1 MGHRA, CDR2 YSYEKL. J lost 2 bases, V lost 3 bases, and 4 bases had no gene match. The CDR3 length is 15 residues. The CDR3 nucleotides are TGCGCCAGCAGCCAGGGACAGGGTACGAACTATGGCTACACCTTC. Protein product: CASSQGQGTNYGYTF.

This clonotype was detected ten times or more. The V and J genes are TRBV4-1 and TRBJ2-5, with unresolved D. Trimming removed 2 bases at V and 5 bases at J, with 12 bases between. CDR3 size: 14 residues. Germline V gives CDR1 MGHRA, CDR2 YSYEKL. The CDR3: CASSQTGPGETQYF. DNA for the CDR3: TGCGCCAGCAGCCAAACCGGACCTGGGGAGACCCAGTACTTC.

The chain links TRBV19 to TRBJ2-7; possible D gene TRBD2, 5 bases. Germline assignment: CDR1 LNHDA and CDR2 SQIVND (reference sequence). The CDR3 loop spans 14 amino acids. V was cut by 1 base and J by 3 bases, with 10 bases left in between. The CDR3 protein is CASSIASSSYEQYF. Here the CDR3 DNA reads TGTGCCAGTAGTATAGCTAGCTCGAGCTACGAGCAGTACTTC.

This clonotype was detected many times. V and J are TRBV20-1 and TRBJ2-7; possible D gene TRBD2, 5 bases. In germline, CDR1 is DFQATT, CDR2 SNEGSKA (reference sequence). The CDR3 contains 13 residues. V was clipped by 7 bases and J by 5 bases, with 18 bases between them. The CDR3 loop reads CSVPGGARNEQYF. The CDR3 DNA reads TGCAGTGTCCCCGGAGGCGCGAGGAACGAGCAGTACTTC.